Given below is one T cell receptor beta chain in context. This record belongs to a study of cytomegalovirus exposure and HLA in healthy donors. V dropped 2 bases and J dropped 0; count of bases not matched to a gene: 12. The CDR3 is 19 amino acids. Per germline, CDR1 MDHEN and CDR2 SYDVKM. The PCR made use of 60 Vbeta and 13 Jbeta primers. Profiled with immunoSEQ multiplex PCR; TCRdb holds only in-frame clones, not every one. The sample shows some 93,000 clones, over 65% of them seen only once. The chain employs TRBV28 and TRBJ2-3; 9 bases match TRBD1. This receptor was obtained from a man aged 50 or older in good health and CMV-seronegative. Sequencing was carried out using PBMCs. The CDR3 loop is CASSLSWTGAARSTDTQYF. The CDR3 bases are TGTGCCAGCAGTTTAAGCTGGACAGGGGCTGCTCGAAGCACAGATACGCAGTATTTT.